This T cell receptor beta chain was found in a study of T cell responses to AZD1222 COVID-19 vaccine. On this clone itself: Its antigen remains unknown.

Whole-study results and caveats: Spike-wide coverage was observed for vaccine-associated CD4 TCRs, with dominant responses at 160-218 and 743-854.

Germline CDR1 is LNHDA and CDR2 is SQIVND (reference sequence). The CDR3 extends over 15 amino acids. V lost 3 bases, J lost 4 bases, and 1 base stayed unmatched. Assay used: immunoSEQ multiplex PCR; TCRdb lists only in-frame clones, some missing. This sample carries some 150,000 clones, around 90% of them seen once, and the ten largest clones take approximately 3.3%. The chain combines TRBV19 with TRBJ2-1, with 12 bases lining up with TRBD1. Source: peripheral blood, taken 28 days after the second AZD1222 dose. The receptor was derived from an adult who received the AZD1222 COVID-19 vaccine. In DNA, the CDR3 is TGTGCCAGTAGTATGGGACAGGGGGCTTACAATGAGCAGTTCTTC. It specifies CASSMGQGAYNEQFF.